The 27 T cell receptor beta chains in this list originate from one sample, sequenced in a study of T cell responses to AZD1222 COVID-19 vaccine. Libraries were prepared by immunoSEQ multiplex PCR; TCRdb keeps only in-frame clonotypes and omits some of them. The sample carries more than 70,000 clones, roughly 91% recorded once. The source was peripheral blood, collected 28 days after the second AZD1222 dose. These TCRs come from an adult who received the AZD1222 COVID-19 vaccine.

This clone was found once. V usage is TRBV9 and J usage is TRBJ2-2; TRBD2 matches 11 bases. Trimming at V came to 3 bases and at J to 7 bases, leaving 8 bases not matched to a gene. CDR3 size: 16 residues. Germline V lookup: CDR1 SGDLS, CDR2 YYNGEE. The DNA for the CDR3 is TGTGCCAGCAGCGCGGTAGCGGGGGGGCCCGGCGGGGAGCTGTTTTTT. Its translation: CASSAVAGGPGGELFF.

The chain carries TRBV7-8 and TRBJ2-1; TRBD2 matches at 11 bases. Unmatched junction bases numbered 7, after V lost 5 bases and J lost 4 bases. The germline gives CDR1 SGHVS, CDR2 FQNEAQ. The CDR3 covers 16 residues. CDR3 amino acids: CASSPPTSGDYNEQFF. In DNA form, the CDR3 reads TGTGCCAGCAGCCCCCCGACTAGCGGGGATTACAATGAGCAGTTCTTC.

The J gene is TRBJ2-2, the V gene TRBV11-2; D may be TRBD1 (5 bases). The CDR3 extends over 17 amino acids. The ends were cut back, 1 base at V and 1 base at J, with 13 bases in the middle. Germline V gene lookup returns CDR1 SGHAT and CDR2 FQNNGV. CDR3 nucleotide sequence: TGTGCCAGCAGCTTAGCCTCAGGGTCATTGAACACCGGGGAGCTGTTTTTT. As protein: CASSLASGSLNTGELFF.

The V call is TRBV11-1, the J call TRBJ1-5, with 10 bases matching TRBD1. The germline V gene has CDR1 SGHAT and CDR2 FQDESV (reference sequence). Losses at the gene ends were 6 bases for V and 8 bases for J; bases not matched to a gene: 10. The CDR3 length is 15 residues. The DNA of the CDR3 is TGTGCCAGCAGTCTAGCCGGGGACAGGGGAGAGCCCCAGCATTTT. Translating it yields CASSLAGDRGEPQHF.

The chain recombines TRBV5-6 with TRBJ1-6; the D is unclear. The CDR3 length is 17 residues. The V gene's germline CDR1 is SGHDT and CDR2 YYEEEE. V lost 4 bases, J lost 0 bases, and 14 bases lay in between. CDR3 nucleotide sequence: TGTGCCAGCAGCCTGCGCGGCTACAGCTCCTATAATTCACCCCTCCACTTT. This translates into CASSLRGYSSYNSPLHF.

This sequence joins TRBV5-5 and TRBJ2-1; 9 positions match TRBD2. The CDR3 covers 17 residues. CDR1 is SGHKS and CDR2 is YYEKEE in the germline V gene (reference sequence). After removal of 4 bases from V and 6 bases from J, the junction contained 14 bases not matched to a gene. Written as DNA, the CDR3 is TGTGCCAGCAGCAAGGGAGGGGCCCTAGCGGGGCCCAATGAGCAGTTCTTC. Protein product: CASSKGGALAGPNEQFF.

The chain has TRBV5-5 and TRBJ1-2; D call uncertain. The length of the CDR3 is 14 residues. Germline V gives CDR1 SGHKS, CDR2 YYEKEE (reference sequence). V lost 0 bases to trimming and J lost 8 bases, with 14 bases between them. CDR3 sequence: CASSLATTDRGYTF. The CDR3 DNA is TGTGCCAGCAGCTTGGCTACAACGGATAGGGGCTACACCTTC. Using reference TRBV5-5 and TRBJ1-2 for the parts outside the CDR3, the full variable domain is DAGVTQSPTHLIKTRGQQVTLRCSPISGHKSVSWYQQVLGQGPQFIFQYYEKEERGRGNFPDRFSARQFPNYSSELNVNALLLGDSALYLCASSLATTDRGYTFGSGTRLTVV.

V is TRBV4-1 and J is TRBJ2-5, with TRBD2 identical over 14 bases. Germline V gives CDR1 MGHRA, CDR2 YSYEKL. J was trimmed by 4 bases and V by 1 base; bases with no gene match: 11. This CDR3 has 19 residues. The CDR3, as DNA: TGCGCCAGCAGCCAAGCCGGGACTAGCGGGGGCCCGCGAGGAGAGACCCAGTACTTC. Encoded protein: CASSQAGTSGGPRGETQYF.

This rearrangement joins TRBV6-5 to TRBJ1-5; 10 positions agree with TRBD1. V lost 6 bases, J lost 5 bases, and 4 bases stayed unmatched. The V gene's germline CDR1 is MNHEY and CDR2 SVGAGI. CDR3 length: 14 amino acids. DNA for the CDR3: TGTGCCAGCAGGATGACAGGGGGCGATCAGCCCCAGCATTTT. As protein: CASRMTGGDQPQHF.

This chain's CDR3 is CASSPKGGPNQPQHF. The CDR3 coding sequence is TGTGCCAGCAGCCCCAAGGGAGGACCCAATCAGCCCCAGCATTTT. The chain links TRBV6-6 to TRBJ1-5; D is unresolved. The V and J ends lost 6 bases and 3 bases respectively, with 15 bases between them. This CDR3 contains 15 residues. CDR1 is MNHNY, CDR2 SVGAGI, per germline (reference sequence).

This clone turned up a few times. The chain combines TRBV20-1 with TRBJ1-2, with D hard to call. Trimming took 3 bases from V and 2 from J, leaving 16 bases between them. Per germline, CDR1 DFQATT and CDR2 SNEGSKA (reference sequence). The CDR3 sequence is 15 residues long. The CDR3 sequence is CSASRRATANYGYTF. The CDR3 DNA sequence: TGCAGTGCTAGTAGGAGGGCGACGGCGAACTATGGCTACACCTTC.

The rearrangement links TRBV10-3 to TRBJ1-6; D is unresolved. The CDR3 loop spans 18 amino acids. Trimming took off 8 bases at V and 5 bases at J, with 25 bases between the two ends. The germline V gene encodes CDR1 ENHRY and CDR2 SYGVKD. The CDR3: CAIERFSAVKNDNSPLHF. The CDR3 DNA is TGTGCCATCGAGAGGTTTAGCGCGGTCAAAAATGATAATTCACCCCTCCACTTT.

The CDR3 nucleotides read TGTGCCATCAGTGACCAGGGGAACACTGAAGCTTTCTTT. Translating gives CAISDQGNTEAFF. The chain couples TRBV10-3 to TRBJ1-1, with TRBD1 as a possible D gene (5 bases). The CDR3 spans 13 residues. Germline CDR1 and CDR2: ENHRY and SYGVKD. Between the trimmed V and J ends, which lost 3 bases and 1 base, there was a span of 6 bases.

In its sample, this clone was seen once. The J gene is TRBJ2-6, the V gene TRBV5-1; 7 bases match TRBD1. The CDR3 loop spans 16 amino acids. Germline lookup yields CDR1 SGHRS and CDR2 YFSETQ. After removal of 3 bases from V and 0 bases from J, the junction contained 3 bases not matched to a gene. In DNA, the CDR3 is TGCGCCAGCAGCTGGACAGGATCCTCTGGGGCCAACGTCCTGACTTTC. Amino acids: CASSWTGSSGANVLTF.

This clone came up once. The chain recombines TRBV25-1 with TRBJ2-1, with 8 bases aligning to TRBD2. Germline CDR1 is MGHDK and CDR2 is SYGVNS. The CDR3 is 17 residues long. The V and J ends lost 2 bases and 0 bases, in that order; junction bases with no gene match: 6. Here the CDR3 reads CASSEGGSGGSYNEQFF. DNA of the CDR3: TGTGCCAGCAGTGAAGGGGGCAGCGGGGGCTCCTACAATGAGCAGTTCTTC.

The rearrangement joins TRBV12-3 or TRBV12-4 to TRBJ1-1; a possible D gene is TRBD1 (5 bases). V was shortened by 3 bases and J by 9 bases, with 8 bases between the two germline ends. This CDR3 region has 11 residues. This chain's CDR3 is CASSFRAQAFF. The DNA for the CDR3 is TGTGCCAGCAGTTTCAGGGCGCAAGCTTTCTTT.

V is TRBV5-1 and J is TRBJ2-3, with TRBD2 matching over 8 bases. This CDR3 spans 14 amino acids. The germline gives CDR1 SGHRS, CDR2 YFSETQ. The V gene end was trimmed by 7 bases and the J gene end by 4 bases; junction bases not matched to a gene: 8. This chain's CDR3 is CASGTSGGPDTQYF. The CDR3 coding sequence is TGCGCCAGCGGAACGAGCGGGGGCCCAGATACGCAGTATTTT.

The genes are TRBV7-9 and TRBJ1-2, with D tentatively TRBD1 (5 bases). The germline V and J ends were trimmed by 6 bases and 6 bases, with 14 bases remaining between them. The germline gives CDR1 SEHNR, CDR2 FQNEAQ (reference sequence). The CDR3 is made up of 13 amino acids. The CDR3 loop is CASRPGTGDGYTF. The CDR3 region has the DNA TGTGCCAGCAGACCAGGGACGGGCGATGGCTACACCTTC.

The chain's CDR3 is CASTGRQLNYGYTF. CDR3 nucleotide sequence: TGTGCCAGCACCGGGCGACAGCTTAACTATGGCTACACCTTC. This chain links TRBV6-6 with TRBJ1-2; TRBD1 is a possible D gene (5 bases). V lost 7 bases to trimming and J lost 1 base, with 13 bases between them. Germline CDR1 and CDR2: MNHNY and SVGAGI (reference sequence). The length of the CDR3 is 14 residues.

CDR3 in amino acids: CASSQDAYIQYF. The CDR3 DNA reads as TGTGCCAGCAGCCAAGACGCCTACATTCAGTACTTC. This rearrangement joins TRBV3-1 (or the pseudogene TRBV3-2) to TRBJ2-4; no definite D call. The length of the CDR3 is 12 residues. Germline lookup yields CDR1 LGHDT and CDR2 YNNKEL (reference sequence). The V and J ends lost 0 bases and 8 bases respectively, with 5 bases between them.

The chain joins TRBV2 to TRBJ1-2; D is undetermined. Trimming removed 3 bases at V and 4 bases at J, with 6 bases between. CDR3 length: 12 amino acids. Looked up from germline, CDR1 is SNHLY and CDR2 is FYNNEI. In DNA form, the CDR3 reads TGTGCCAGCAGTGAGAGGTTCTATGGCTACACCTTC. Translating gives CASSERFYGYTF.

The rearrangement joins TRBV4-2 to TRBJ1-2; D may be TRBD1 (5 bases). V lost 0 bases and J 2 bases, leaving 10 bases between the germline ends. Germline values: CDR1 LGHNA, CDR2 YNFKEQ. The CDR3 extends over 15 amino acids. Here the CDR3 reads CASSQDEQANYGYTF. DNA of the CDR3: TGTGCCAGCAGCCAAGATGAACAGGCCAACTATGGCTACACCTTC.

The CDR3 nucleotides read TGTGCCAGCAGTTTCGACAGGCCCTATAATTCACCCCTCCACTTT. Its protein is CASSFDRPYNSPLHF. The gene calls are TRBV6-5 and TRBJ1-6; D might be TRBD1 (6 bases). CDR3 length: 15 amino acids. Germline CDR1 MNHEY, CDR2 SVGAGI. V was shortened by 4 bases and J by 2 bases, with 9 bases between the two germline ends.

The chain combines TRBV6-5 with TRBJ1-3, with D possibly TRBD1 on 6 matching bases. In germline, CDR1 is MNHEY, CDR2 SVGAGI. CDR3 length equals 16 residues. Trimming took off 0 bases at V and 0 bases at J, with 9 bases between the two ends. CDR3 region: CASSYSQQGSGNTIYF. CDR3 in DNA: TGTGCCAGCAGTTACTCACAACAGGGCTCTGGAAACACCATATATTTT.

V usage is TRBV6-6 and J usage is TRBJ1-5; no reliable D call. Germline loops: CDR1 MNHNY, CDR2 SVGAGI (reference sequence). Trimming took 2 bases from V and 2 from J, leaving 10 bases between them. CDR3 length equals 15 residues. The CDR3 bases are TGTGCCAGCAGTTACGGGCCTTATGGCAATCAGCCCCAGCATTTT. It encodes CASSYGPYGNQPQHF.

The V call is TRBV14, the J call TRBJ1-1; possible D gene TRBD1, 5 bases. The CDR3 contains 14 residues. V was pared by 0 bases and J by 6 bases, with 11 bases between. The germline CDR1 and CDR2 sequences are SGHDN and FVKESK. The CDR3 bases are TGTGCCAGCAGCCAAGAATTTAGGGGATCTGAAGCTTTCTTT. It yields the protein CASSQEFRGSEAFF. Combining the CDR3 with reference TRBV14 and TRBJ1-1 gives the whole variable domain EAGVTQFPSHSVIEKGQTVTLRCDPISGHDNLYWYRRVMGKEIKFLLHFVKESKQDESGMPNNRFLAERTGGTYSTLKVQPAELEDSGVYFCASSQEFRGSEAFFGQGTRLTVV.

The V call is TRBV19, the J call TRBJ1-5; the D is unclear. Germline V gene sequence: CDR1 LNHDA, CDR2 SQIVND (reference sequence). The length of the CDR3 is 13 residues. V lost 7 bases and J 6 bases, leaving 13 bases between the germline ends. The CDR3 DNA reads TGTGCCAGTATAGCCGGGGAACGTCAGCCCCAGCATTTT. It translates to CASIAGERQPQHF.